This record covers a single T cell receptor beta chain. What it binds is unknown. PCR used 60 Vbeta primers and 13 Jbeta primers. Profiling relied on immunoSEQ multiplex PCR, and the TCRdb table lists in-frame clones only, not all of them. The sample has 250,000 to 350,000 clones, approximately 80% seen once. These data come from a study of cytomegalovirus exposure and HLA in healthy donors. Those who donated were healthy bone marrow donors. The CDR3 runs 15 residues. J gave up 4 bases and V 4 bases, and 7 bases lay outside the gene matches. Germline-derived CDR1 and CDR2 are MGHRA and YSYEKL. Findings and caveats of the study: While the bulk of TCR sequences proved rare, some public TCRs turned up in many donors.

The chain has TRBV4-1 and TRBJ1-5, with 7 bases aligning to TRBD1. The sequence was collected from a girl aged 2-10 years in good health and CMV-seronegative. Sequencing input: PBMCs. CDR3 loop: CASSPRDSPNQPQHF. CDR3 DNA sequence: TGCGCCAGCAGCCCCCGGGACAGCCCAAATCAGCCCCAGCATTTT.